This TCR beta chain is drawn from a study of Graves' ophthalmopathy and Graves' hyperthyroidism. TCR beta CDR3 amplification used RNA transcripts. HTBI-primed RT-PCR formed the first round, and a multiplex PCR formed the second. TCRdb independently ran MiXCR on the multiplex PCR reads; one entry per CDR3 protein. The sample gives about 400,000 distinct CDR3 sequences, approximately 20% of which show up once; more than 1.5% is in the top ten. This CDR3 comprises 12 residues. V dropped 4 bases and J dropped 6; count of bases not matched to a gene: 2. Per germline, CDR1 MNHNS and CDR2 SASEGT. Patients were left out if they had other autoimmune diseases, uncontrolled infections, pregnancy or lactation. This clonotype was observed many times.

V gene TRBV6-1 combines with J gene TRBJ2-7; TRBD1 agrees at 8 bases. The sequence was obtained from a woman between 18 and 29 years old with Graves' ophthalmopathy. What was sequenced was peripheral blood. In nucleotides, the CDR3 is TGTGCCAGCAGTGGTACAGGGGGCGAGCAGTACTTC. Translating gives CASSGTGGEQYF.